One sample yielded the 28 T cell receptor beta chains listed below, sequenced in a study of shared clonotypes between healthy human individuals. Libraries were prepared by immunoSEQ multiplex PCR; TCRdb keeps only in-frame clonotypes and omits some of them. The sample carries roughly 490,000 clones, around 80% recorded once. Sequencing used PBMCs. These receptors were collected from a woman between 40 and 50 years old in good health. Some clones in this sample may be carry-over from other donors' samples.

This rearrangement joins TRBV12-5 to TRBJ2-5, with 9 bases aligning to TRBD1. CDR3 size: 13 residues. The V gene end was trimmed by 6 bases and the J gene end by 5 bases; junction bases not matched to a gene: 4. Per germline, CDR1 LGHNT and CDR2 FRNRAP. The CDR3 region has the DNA TGTGCTAGTGGACGAGACAGGGGGGAGACCCAGTACTTC. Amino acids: CASGRDRGETQYF.

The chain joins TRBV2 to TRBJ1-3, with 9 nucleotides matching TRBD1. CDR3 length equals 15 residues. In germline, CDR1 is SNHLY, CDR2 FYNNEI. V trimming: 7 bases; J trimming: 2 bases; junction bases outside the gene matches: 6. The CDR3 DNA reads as TGTGCCAGCACCGTGAGGACAGGGGCTGGAAACACCATATATTTT. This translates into CASTVRTGAGNTIYF.

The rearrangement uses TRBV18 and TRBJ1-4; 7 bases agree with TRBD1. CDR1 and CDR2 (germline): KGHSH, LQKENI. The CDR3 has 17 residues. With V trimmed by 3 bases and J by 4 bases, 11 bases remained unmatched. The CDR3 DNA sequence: TGTGCCAGCTCACCTGACCGGGACAGCGCACTTAATGAAAAACTGTTTTTT. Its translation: CASSPDRDSALNEKLFF.

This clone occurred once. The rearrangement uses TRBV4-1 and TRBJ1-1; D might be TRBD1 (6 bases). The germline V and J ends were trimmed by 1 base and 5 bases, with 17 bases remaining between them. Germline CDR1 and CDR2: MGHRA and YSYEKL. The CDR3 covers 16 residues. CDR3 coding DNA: TGCGCCAGCAGCCAAGGGTTGGGGGCAGGAAGGACTGAAGCTTTCTTT. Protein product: CASSQGLGAGRTEAFF.

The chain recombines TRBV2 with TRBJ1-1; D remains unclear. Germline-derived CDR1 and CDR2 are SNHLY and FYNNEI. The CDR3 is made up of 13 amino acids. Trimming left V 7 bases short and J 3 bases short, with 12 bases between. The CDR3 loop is CASKLNGDTEAFF. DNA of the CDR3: TGTGCCAGCAAATTAAATGGTGACACTGAAGCTTTCTTT.

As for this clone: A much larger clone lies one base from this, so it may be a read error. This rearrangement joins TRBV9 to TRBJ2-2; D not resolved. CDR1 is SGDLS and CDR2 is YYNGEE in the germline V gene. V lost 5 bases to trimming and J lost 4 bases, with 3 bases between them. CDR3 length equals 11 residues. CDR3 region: CASSFTGELFF. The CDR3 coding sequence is TGTGCCAGCAGTTTCACCGGGGAGCTGTTTTTT.

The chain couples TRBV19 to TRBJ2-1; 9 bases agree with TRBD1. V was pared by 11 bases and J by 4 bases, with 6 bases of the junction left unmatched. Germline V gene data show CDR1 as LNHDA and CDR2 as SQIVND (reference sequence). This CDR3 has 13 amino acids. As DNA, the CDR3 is TGTGCCTCACGGACAGGGGTATACAATGAGCAGTTCTTC. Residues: CASRTGVYNEQFF. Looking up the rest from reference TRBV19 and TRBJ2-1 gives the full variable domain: DGGITQSPKYLFRKEGQNVTLSCEQNLNHDAMYWYRQDPGQGLRLIYYSQIVNDFQKGDIAEGYSVSREKKESFPLTVTSAQKNPTAFYLCASRTGVYNEQFFGPGTRLTVL.

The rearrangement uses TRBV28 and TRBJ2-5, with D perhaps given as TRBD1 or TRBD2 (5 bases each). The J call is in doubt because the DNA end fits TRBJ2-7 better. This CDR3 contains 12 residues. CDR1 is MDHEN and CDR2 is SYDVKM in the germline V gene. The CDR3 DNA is TGTGCCAGTTCGGGGCCCGGGGACGAGCAGTACTTC. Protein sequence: CASSGPGDEQYF.

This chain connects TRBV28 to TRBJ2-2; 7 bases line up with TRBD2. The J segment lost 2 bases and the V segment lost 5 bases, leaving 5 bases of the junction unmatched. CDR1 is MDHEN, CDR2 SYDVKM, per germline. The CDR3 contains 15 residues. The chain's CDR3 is CASSLAAQNTGELFF. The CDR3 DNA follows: TGTGCCAGCAGTCTAGCGGCGCAAAACACCGGGGAGCTGTTTTTT.

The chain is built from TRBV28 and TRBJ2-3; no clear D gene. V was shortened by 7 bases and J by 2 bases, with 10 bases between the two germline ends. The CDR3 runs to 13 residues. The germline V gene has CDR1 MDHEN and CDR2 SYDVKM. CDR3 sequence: CASIGQDTDTQYF. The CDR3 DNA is TGTGCCAGCATCGGCCAGGACACAGATACGCAGTATTTT. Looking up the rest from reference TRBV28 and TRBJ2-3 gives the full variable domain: DVKVTQSSRYLVKRTGEKVFLECVQDMDHENMFWYRQDPGLGLRLIYFSYDVKMKEKGDIPEGYSVSREKKERFSLILESASTNQTSMYLCASIGQDTDTQYFGPGTRLTVL.

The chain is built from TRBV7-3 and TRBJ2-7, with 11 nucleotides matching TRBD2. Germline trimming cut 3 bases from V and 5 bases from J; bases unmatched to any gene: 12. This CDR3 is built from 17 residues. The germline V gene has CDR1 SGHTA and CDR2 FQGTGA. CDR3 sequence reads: CASSLFTGTSGSNEQYF. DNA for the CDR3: TGTGCCAGCAGCTTGTTTACCGGGACTAGCGGTAGTAACGAGCAGTACTTC.

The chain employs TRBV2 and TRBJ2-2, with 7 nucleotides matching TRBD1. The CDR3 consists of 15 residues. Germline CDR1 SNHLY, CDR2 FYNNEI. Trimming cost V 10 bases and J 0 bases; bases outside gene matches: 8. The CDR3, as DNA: TGTGCCACCCGACGAGGGACAGCGAACACCGGGGAGCTGTTTTTT. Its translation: CATRRGTANTGELFF. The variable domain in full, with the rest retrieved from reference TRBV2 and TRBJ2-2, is EPEVTQTPSHQVTQMGQEVILRCVPISNHLYFYWYRQILGQKVEFLVSFYNNEISEKSEIFDDQFSVERPDGSNFTLKIRSTKLEDSAMYFCATRRGTANTGELFFGEGSRLTVL.

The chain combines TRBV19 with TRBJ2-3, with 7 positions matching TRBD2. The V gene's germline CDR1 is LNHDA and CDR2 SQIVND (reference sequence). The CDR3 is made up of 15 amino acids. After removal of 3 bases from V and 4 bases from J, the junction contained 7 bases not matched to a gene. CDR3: CASSIRGVGADTQYF. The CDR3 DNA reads TGTGCCAGTAGTATTCGGGGGGTTGGCGCAGATACGCAGTATTTT.

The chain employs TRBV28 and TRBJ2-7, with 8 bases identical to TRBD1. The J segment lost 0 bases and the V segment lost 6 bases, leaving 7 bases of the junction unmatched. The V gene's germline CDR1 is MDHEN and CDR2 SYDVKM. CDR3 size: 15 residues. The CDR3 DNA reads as TGTGCCAGCAGACCAGGGGGCCCCAGCTCCTACGAGCAGTACTTC. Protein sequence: CASRPGGPSSYEQYF.

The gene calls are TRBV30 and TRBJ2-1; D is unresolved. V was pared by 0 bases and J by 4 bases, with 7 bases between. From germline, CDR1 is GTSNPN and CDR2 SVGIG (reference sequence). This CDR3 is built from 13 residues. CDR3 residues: CAWSVQGYNEQFF. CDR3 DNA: TGTGCCTGGAGTGTACAAGGGTACAATGAGCAGTTCTTC.

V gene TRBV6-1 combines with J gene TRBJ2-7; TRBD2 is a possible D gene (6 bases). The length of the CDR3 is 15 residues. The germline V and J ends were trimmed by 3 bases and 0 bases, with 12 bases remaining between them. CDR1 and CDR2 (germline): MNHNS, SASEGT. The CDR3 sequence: CASSEVLATSYEQYF. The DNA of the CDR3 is TGTGCCAGCAGTGAGGTACTAGCAACCTCCTACGAGCAGTACTTC.

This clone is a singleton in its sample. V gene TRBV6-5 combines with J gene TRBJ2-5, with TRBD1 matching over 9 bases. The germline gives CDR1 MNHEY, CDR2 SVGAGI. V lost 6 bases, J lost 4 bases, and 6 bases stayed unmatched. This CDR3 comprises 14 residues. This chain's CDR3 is CASRATGGRETQYF. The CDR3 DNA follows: TGTGCCAGCAGAGCAACAGGGGGCCGAGAGACCCAGTACTTC.

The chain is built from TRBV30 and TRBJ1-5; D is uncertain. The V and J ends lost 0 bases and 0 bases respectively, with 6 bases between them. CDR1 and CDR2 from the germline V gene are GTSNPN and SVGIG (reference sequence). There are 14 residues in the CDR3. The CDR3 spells CAWSVGFSNQPQHF. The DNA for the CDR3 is TGTGCCTGGAGTGTTGGGTTTAGCAATCAGCCCCAGCATTTT.

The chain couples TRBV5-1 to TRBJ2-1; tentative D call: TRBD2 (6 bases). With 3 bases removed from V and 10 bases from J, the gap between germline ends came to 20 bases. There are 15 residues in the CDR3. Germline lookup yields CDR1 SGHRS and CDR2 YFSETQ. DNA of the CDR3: TGCGCCAGCAGCTGGACCGGGACTCTCCTCCGGGAGCAGTTCTTC. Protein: CASSWTGTLLREQFF.

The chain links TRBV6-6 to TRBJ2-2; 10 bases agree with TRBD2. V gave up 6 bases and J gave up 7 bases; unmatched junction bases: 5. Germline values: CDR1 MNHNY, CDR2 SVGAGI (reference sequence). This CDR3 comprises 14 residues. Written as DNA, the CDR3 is TGTGCCAGCAGCTCTAGCGGGAGTGACGGGGAGCTGTTTTTT. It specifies CASSSSGSDGELFF.

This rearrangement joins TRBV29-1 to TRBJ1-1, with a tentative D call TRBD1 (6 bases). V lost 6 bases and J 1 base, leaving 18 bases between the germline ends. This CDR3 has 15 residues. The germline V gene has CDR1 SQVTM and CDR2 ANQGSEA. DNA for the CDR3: TGCAGCGTCCTTGGTGCGGGGACATGGAACACTGAAGCTTTCTTT. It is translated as CSVLGAGTWNTEAFF.

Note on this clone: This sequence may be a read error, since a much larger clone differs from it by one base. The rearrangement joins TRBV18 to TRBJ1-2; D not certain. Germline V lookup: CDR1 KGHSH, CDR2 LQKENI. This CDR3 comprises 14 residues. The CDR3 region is CASSPSAESYGYAF. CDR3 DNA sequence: TGTGCCAGCTCACCGTCTGCGGAAAGCTATGGCTACGCCTTC.

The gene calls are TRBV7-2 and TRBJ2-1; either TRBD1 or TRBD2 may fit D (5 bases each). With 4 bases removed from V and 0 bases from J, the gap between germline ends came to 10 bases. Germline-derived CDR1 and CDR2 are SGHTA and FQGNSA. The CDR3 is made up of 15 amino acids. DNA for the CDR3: TGTGCCAGCAGCTGGGACGGACGCTCCTACAATGAGCAGTTCTTC. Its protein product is CASSWDGRSYNEQFF.

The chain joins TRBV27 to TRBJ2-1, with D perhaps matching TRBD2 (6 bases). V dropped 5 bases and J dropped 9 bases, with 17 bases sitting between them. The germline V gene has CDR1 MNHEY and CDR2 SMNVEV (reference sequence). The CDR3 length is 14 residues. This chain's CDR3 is CASSPTPSGGEQFF. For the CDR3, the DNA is TGTGCCAGCAGTCCTACCCCGTCCGGGGGTGAGCAGTTCTTC.

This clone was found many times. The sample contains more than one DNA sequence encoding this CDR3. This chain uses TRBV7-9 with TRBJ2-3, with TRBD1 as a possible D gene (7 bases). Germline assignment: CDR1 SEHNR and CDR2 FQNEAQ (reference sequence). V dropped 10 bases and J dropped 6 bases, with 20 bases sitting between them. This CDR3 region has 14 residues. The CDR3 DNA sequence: TGTGCCATCCACGACGGAGGGGGCAAGGATACGCAGTATTTT. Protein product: CAIHDGGGKDTQYF.

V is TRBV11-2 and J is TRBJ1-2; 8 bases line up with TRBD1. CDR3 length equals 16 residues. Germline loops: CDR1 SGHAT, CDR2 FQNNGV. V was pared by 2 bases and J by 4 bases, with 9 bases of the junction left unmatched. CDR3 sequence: CASSLLQGAPPYGYTF. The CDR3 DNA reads TGTGCCAGCAGCTTACTGCAGGGGGCTCCTCCCTATGGCTACACCTTC.

CDR3 region: CASSGHVNNYGYTF. CDR3 coding DNA: TGTGCCAGCAGCGGACACGTCAATAACTATGGCTACACCTTC. V usage is TRBV2 and J usage is TRBJ1-2; TRBD1 is a possible D gene (5 bases). Germline CDR1 and CDR2: SNHLY and FYNNEI. Deletions cut 6 bases from V and 1 base from J, with 12 bases between. The CDR3 covers 14 residues.

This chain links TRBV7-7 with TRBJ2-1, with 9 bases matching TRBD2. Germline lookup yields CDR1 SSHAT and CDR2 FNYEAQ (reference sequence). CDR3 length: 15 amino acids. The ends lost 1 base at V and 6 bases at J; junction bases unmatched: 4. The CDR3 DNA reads TGTGCCAGCAGCTTAGGACTAGCGGACCTCAATGAGCAGTTCTTC. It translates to CASSLGLADLNEQFF.